Presented here are 20 T cell receptor beta chains from one specimen sequenced in a study of blood T cells in healthy people across ages. The use of a sample-barcoded 5' primer and a J-beta primer mix characterized a second PCR of 7 to 11 cycles. TCRdb re-analysed the 5' RACE reads in MiXCR, keeping a single row per CDR3 protein. Of under 800,000 distinct CDR3 sequences listed, over 20% are singletons. The sample was blood. These receptors were taken from a man in his 70s in good health.

This clonotype was observed a few times. The chain is built from TRBV29-1 and TRBJ2-2, with D possibly being TRBD2 (5 bases). The CDR3 has 13 residues. Trimming removed 7 bases from V and 2 bases from J, with 11 bases in between. CDR1 and CDR2 from the germline V gene are SQVTM and ANQGSEA. The CDR3 DNA sequence: TGCAGCGGCCTTCGGGGAAACACCGGGGAGCTGTTTTTT. Translation: CSGLRGNTGELFF.

This clonotype was seen ten or more times. The CDR3: CASSFTALGDSSNEQFF. Here the CDR3 DNA reads TGTGCCAGCAGTTTTACGGCACTAGGGGACAGTAGTAATGAGCAGTTCTTC. The chain recombines TRBV27 with TRBJ2-1, with TRBD1 matching 7 bases. The CDR3 has 17 amino acids. V was pared by 3 bases and J by 7 bases, with 15 bases of the junction left unmatched. The germline V gene encodes CDR1 MNHEY and CDR2 SMNVEV (reference sequence).

Only a few counts were recorded for this clonotype. J is TRBJ1-1 and V is TRBV29-1; no definite D call. V lost 2 bases and J lost 1, with 11 bases in between. The CDR3 is 14 amino acids. Germline V gene data show CDR1 as SQVTM and CDR2 as ANQGSEA. CDR3 sequence reads: CSVETKGKNTEAFF. The CDR3, as DNA: TGCAGCGTTGAAACGAAGGGCAAGAACACTGAAGCTTTCTTT.

This clonotype was seen a handful of times. This sequence joins TRBV4-1 and TRBJ2-7; possibly TRBD2 for D (6 bases). The CDR3 extends over 14 amino acids. V gave up 4 bases and J gave up 3 bases, with 13 bases separating them. The germline V gene encodes CDR1 MGHRA and CDR2 YSYEKL. CDR3 in amino acids: CASSPRDLNYEQYF. CDR3 in DNA: TGCGCCAGCAGCCCCCGGGACTTAAACTACGAGCAGTACTTC.

There are many counts of this clonotype. The V call is TRBV10-3, the J call TRBJ2-3; 8 nucleotides match TRBD2. Losses at the gene ends were 3 bases for V and 4 bases for J; bases not matched to a gene: 6. The CDR3 runs 15 residues. The germline gives CDR1 ENHRY, CDR2 SYGVKD. The CDR3, as DNA: TGTGCCATCAGTGATCAGACTAGCGAAGCAGATACGCAGTATTTT. This gives the protein CAISDQTSEADTQYF.

This clonotype was counted only a few times. The rearrangement links TRBV7-3 to TRBJ2-5; D is uncertain. The closer fit of TRBJ2-1 to the DNA end suggests the J call may be wrong. The CDR3 is 13 amino acids. Germline CDR1 and CDR2: SGHTA and FQGTGA. This chain's CDR3 is CASSSDSLGEQFF. The CDR3 nucleotides are TGTGCCAGCAGCTCCGACTCCCTAGGTGAGCAGTTCTTC.

This clonotype was observed a handful of times. The V and J genes are TRBV5-1 and TRBJ2-2, with D possibly matching TRBD1 (5 bases). This CDR3 has 16 amino acids. With 3 bases removed from V and 1 base from J, the gap between germline ends came to 13 bases. Per germline, CDR1 SGHRS and CDR2 YFSETQ. The CDR3 reads CASSSIPGKNTGELFF. As DNA, the CDR3 is TGCGCCAGCAGCTCAATACCAGGGAAGAACACCGGGGAGCTGTTTTTT.

This clonotype was counted many times. The rearrangement uses TRBV2 and TRBJ2-5; no firm D call. The ends were cut back, 7 bases at V and 1 base at J, with 10 bases in the middle. CDR1 is SNHLY and CDR2 is FYNNEI in the germline V gene. This CDR3 has 13 residues. CDR3 sequence: CASTVGIQETQYF. Written as DNA, the CDR3 is TGTGCCAGCACCGTGGGCATCCAAGAGACCCAGTACTTC.

The genes are TRBV2 and TRBJ2-5; 11 bases line up with TRBD2. Per germline, CDR1 SNHLY and CDR2 FYNNEI. The CDR3 contains 14 residues. V shed 8 bases and J 3 bases; nucleotides not matched to a gene: 5. The CDR3 nucleotides read TGTGCCAGCGGGGGGACTAGCGGTAAAGAGACCCAGTACTTC. Translated, it gives CASGGTSGKETQYF.

This clonotype was counted ten times or more. DNA of the CDR3: TGTGCCAGCTCAAAAGGGTCAACTAATGAAAAACTGTTTTTT. It is translated as CASSKGSTNEKLFF. This chain connects TRBV18 to TRBJ1-4; D is unresolved. The CDR3 totals 14 residues. The germline V gene has CDR1 KGHSH and CDR2 LQKENI. The V and J ends lost 5 bases and 0 bases respectively, with 7 bases between them.

This clonotype was seen only a few times. The chain links TRBV9 to TRBJ2-5, with D perhaps being TRBD1 or TRBD2 (7 bases each). V shed 4 bases and J shed 5 bases, with 15 bases lying between them. The CDR3 consists of 14 residues. From germline, CDR1 is SGDLS and CDR2 YYNGEE. The CDR3 DNA reads as TGTGCCAGCAGCCTCCAGGGGGGGTTTGAGACCCAGTACTTC. It translates to CASSLQGGFETQYF. The complete variable domain, with remaining parts taken from reference TRBV9 and TRBJ2-5, reads DSGVTQTPKHLITATGQRVTLRCSPRSGDLSVYWYQQSLDQGLQFLIQYYNGEERAKGNILERFSAQQFPDLHSELNLSSLELGDSALYFCASSLQGGFETQYFGPGTRLLVL.

This clonotype was detected only a few times. V and J are TRBV7-8 and TRBJ1-1; 9 bases map to TRBD1. The CDR3 contains 14 residues. V gave up 0 bases and J gave up 8 bases; unmatched junction bases: 4. CDR1 and CDR2 from the germline V gene are SGHVS and FQNEAQ. CDR3 sequence: CASSLAEGQGEAFF. CDR3 DNA sequence: TGTGCCAGCAGCTTAGCGGAGGGACAGGGAGAAGCTTTCTTT.

Concerning this clonotype itself: Given a much more abundant clone one base away, this may be a read error. This sequence joins TRBV18 and TRBJ2-5; the match to TRBD1 covers 7 bases. Germline V lookup: CDR1 KGHSH, CDR2 LQKENI. CDR3 length: 19 residues. The CDR3 DNA is TGTGCCAGCCCACCCCTGAGACAGGGACCTAAAAGCACACAAGAGACCCAGTACTTC. Its translation is CASPPLRQGPKSTQETQYF.

This clonotype occurred many times. The rearrangement links TRBV7-6 to TRBJ1-1, with 10 positions matching TRBD1. V was pared by 1 base and J by 5 bases, with 4 bases of the junction left unmatched. Per the germline V gene, CDR1 is SGHVS and CDR2 is FNYEAQ. CDR3 length: 15 amino acids. Here the CDR3 DNA reads TGTGCCAGCAGCTTAGGACAGGGGGCGAAGACTGAAGCTTTCTTT. Its protein product is CASSLGQGAKTEAFF.

The genes are TRBV24-1 and TRBJ2-3; no reliable D call. The length of the CDR3 is 13 residues. Trimming shortened V by 4 bases and J by 2 bases, and 6 bases separated the two germline ends. Germline V gives CDR1 KGHDR, CDR2 SFDVKD. This CDR3 is CATSEPVTDTQYF. The CDR3 nucleotides read TGTGCCACCAGTGAACCTGTCACAGATACGCAGTATTTT.

The chain employs TRBV3-1 and TRBJ2-5, with TRBD2 identical over 9 bases. The V gene end was trimmed by 4 bases and the J gene end by 4 bases; junction bases not matched to a gene: 7. Germline V gene lookup returns CDR1 LGHDT and CDR2 YNNKEL (reference sequence). The CDR3 covers 15 residues. DNA for the CDR3: TGTGCCAGCAGCCCCCCAGTGACTAGCGGAGAGACCCAGTACTTC. Protein product: CASSPPVTSGETQYF.

This clonotype showed up many times. The chain carries TRBV9 and TRBJ2-1; unclear D gene. Trimming took off 2 bases at V and 8 bases at J, with 17 bases between the two ends. CDR3 length: 15 amino acids. In germline, CDR1 is SGDLS, CDR2 YYNGEE. In DNA, the CDR3 is TGTGCCAGCAGCGTCCAGGAGAGTAGGGTCGATGAGCAGTTCTTC. As protein: CASSVQESRVDEQFF.

This clonotype was recorded at least ten times. The rearrangement uses TRBV29-1 and TRBJ1-3, with 8 bases identical to TRBD1. The CDR3 consists of 14 residues. The germline gives CDR1 SQVTM, CDR2 ANQGSEA. J was trimmed by 2 bases and V by 3 bases; bases with no gene match: 3. The chain's CDR3 is CSVEGRGPGNTIYF. The CDR3 DNA sequence: TGCAGCGTTGAGGGCAGGGGGCCTGGAAACACCATATATTTT.

This sequence joins TRBV29-1 and TRBJ2-7, with 10 bases that match TRBD2. From germline, CDR1 is SQVTM and CDR2 ANQGSEA. The V and J ends lost 5 bases and 7 bases, in that order; junction bases with no gene match: 11. The CDR3 runs 14 residues. The CDR3 region has the DNA TGCAGCGTTCGACCTAGCGGGAGCGGAGGGGAGCAGTACTTC. It encodes CSVRPSGSGGEQYF.

In this sample, this clonotype turned up a few times. The chain couples TRBV29-1 to TRBJ1-2; D is ambiguous. V was clipped by 4 bases and J by 2 bases, with 8 bases between them. This CDR3 is built from 12 residues. Germline V gene sequence: CDR1 SQVTM, CDR2 ANQGSEA. The CDR3 is CSVAPENYGYTF. DNA for the CDR3: TGCAGCGTTGCTCCCGAGAACTATGGCTACACCTTC.